This passage covers 10 T cell receptor delta chains from one sample sequenced in a study of Vδ1+ human thymocytes. Findings of the study overall: Thymic TRG and TRD repertoires appeared highly polyclonal.

Antigens of these TCRs are unknown. Sequences come from RNA converted to cDNA by reverse transcription. Pooled V-gene forward primers with one constant-region reverse primer generated the CDR3 amplicons by multiplex PCR. TCRdb reanalysed the multiplex PCR reads via CATT. The table shows under 30,000 delta-chain clones, with more than 6.5% occurring only once. Source material: Vdelta1+ gamma-delta thymocytes from the thymus. The subset denotes: FACS-sorted CD3+ TCRalphabeta- TCRVdelta1+ TCRVdelta2- thymocytes. All receptors come from a girl in the first two years of life who had congenital heart surgery.

The chain recombines TRDV1 with TRDJ1; TRDD3 matches 7 bases. In germline, CDR1 is TSWWSYY, CDR2 QGS. J gave up 0 bases and V 5 bases, and 27 bases lay outside the gene matches. The CDR3 extends over 22 amino acids. The CDR3 loop reads CALGPWIAGEALGIPYTDKLIF. The CDR3 region has the DNA TGTGCTCTTGGGCCGTGGATCGCCGGGGAGGCACTGGGGATCCCTTACACCGATAAACTCATCTTT.

This clone appeared a few times. The chain links TRDV1 to TRDJ1; TRDD3 matches at 10 bases. With V trimmed by 7 bases and J by 1 base, 15 bases remained unmatched. This CDR3 has 18 residues. Germline CDR1 and CDR2: TSWWSYY and QGS. The CDR3 nucleotides read TGTGCTCTTGATTTACGCGGGACTGGGGGATCCCGCACCGATAAACTCATCTTT. Translated, it gives CALDLRGTGGSRTDKLIF.

The J gene was recorded as TRDJ1; no V gene was called; whether TRDD3, the table's D call, matches the DNA was not checked. The CDR3 consists of 23 residues. The chain's CDR3 is CALGENVAFLLAVRGIRARGLIF. The CDR3 bases are TGTGCTCTTGGGGAAAACGTAGCCTTCCTACTTGCCGTACGGGGGATAAGGGCAAGGGGACTCATCTTT.

This clone appeared once. No V gene was called here, but the J gene is TRDJ1; the D call TRDD3 from the table was never checked on the DNA. The CDR3 covers 27 residues. DNA for the CDR3: TGTGCTCTTGGGGAACTCTATAAGGGGCGGCCTTCCATCCTTTACTGGGGGGGTCAACGGGGGGCCGATAAACTCATCTTT. Its translation: CALGELYKGRPSILYWGGQRGADKLIF.

V and J are TRDV1 and TRDJ1, with TRDD3 identical over 11 bases. The CDR3 sequence is 19 residues long. V dropped 2 bases and J dropped 6; count of bases not matched to a gene: 17. The germline CDR1 and CDR2 sequences are TSWWSYY and QGS. In nucleotides, the CDR3 is TGTGCTCTTGGGGAAACTGGCTTACTGGGGGATATAAAGTGGAATAAACTCATCTTT. Translation: CALGETGLLGDIKWNKLIF.

This chain links TRDV1 with TRDJ1; 8 nucleotides match TRDD3. J gave up 0 bases and V 0 bases, and 9 bases lay outside the gene matches. CDR3 length: 18 amino acids. From germline, CDR1 is TSWWSYY and CDR2 QGS. Written as DNA, the CDR3 is TGTGCTCTTGGGGAACTGAGGCATACTGGGGGTTACACCGATAAACTCATCTTT. It yields the protein CALGELRHTGGYTDKLIF.

The sample holds a few counts of this clone. The DNA is omitted, as the CDR3 cannot be located on it reliably, and the CDR3 follows TCRdb's listing. The chain joins TRAV29/DV5 to TRDJ1; the table's D call, TRDD3, has no DNA check behind it. The length of the CDR3 is 24 amino acids, counting both ends. Germline CDR1 and CDR2: NSMFDY and ISSIKDK. The CDR3 region is CSVLLCSNRQWILLGALYTDKLIF.

Sample share makes this clone medium-sized. The chain couples TRDV2 to TRDJ3, with TRDD3 matching 10 bases. Germline CDR1 reads GEAIGNYY; CDR2 reads EKD. The CDR3 has 18 residues. The V and J ends lost 0 bases and 0 bases, in that order; junction bases with no gene match: 1. The CDR3 region is CACDTGGYGSWDTRQMFF. DNA for the CDR3: TGTGCCTGTGACACCGGGGGATACGGCTCCTGGGACACCCGACAGATGTTTTTC.

This clone was detected only a few times. The chain joins TRDV1 to TRDJ1; 11 positions match TRDD3. Trimming removed 3 bases from V and 2 bases from J; junction bases left unmatched: 14. This CDR3 comprises 19 residues. Germline values: CDR1 TSWWSYY, CDR2 QGS. CDR3 DNA sequence: TGTGCTCTTGGGGAGGTCTTGGGGGATACGTCCGGCACGACCGATAAACTCATCTTT. It is translated as CALGEVLGDTSGTTDKLIF.

This clone showed up just a few times. This sequence joins TRDV1 and TRDJ1; D remains ambiguous. Germline assignment: CDR1 TSWWSYY and CDR2 QGS. This CDR3 region has 16 residues. V was pared by 4 bases and J by 2 bases, with 17 bases between. The CDR3 spells CALGGPPSDSTDKLIF. CDR3 nucleotides: TGTGCTCTTGGGGGGCCACCATCCGACTCAACCGATAAACTCATCTTT.